Listed below are T cell receptor beta chains from one sample, sequenced in a study of T cells in Graves' hyperthyroidism and ophthalmopathy. In TCRdb, the multiplex PCR reads were re-called with MiXCR into one record per CDR3 protein. The table lists around 600,000 distinct CDR3 sequences, approximately 15% of them singletons. Sequencing was performed on blood. The receptors derive from a woman aged 25-40 years with Graves' hyperthyroidism. Each CDR3 is given with its conserved first and last residue. The D gene is left open where the match is weak. Size is omitted from some rows. Given values are once, few, many or a class for expanded clones.

clone size: many; J gene: TRBJ2-1; V gene: TRBV27; D gene: -; CDR3 protein: CASKGGRSSYNEQFF; CDR3 DNA: TGTGCCAGCAAGGGAGGTAGGTCCTCCTACAATGAGCAGTTCTTC
clone size: -; J gene: TRBJ2-7; V gene: TRBV7-3; D gene: -; CDR3 protein: CASSDSGQEQYF; CDR3 DNA: TGTGCCAGCAGCGACTCAGGGCAGGAGCAGTACTTC
clone size: many; J gene: TRBJ2-7; V gene: TRBV28; D gene: TRBD2; CDR3 protein: CASSPAGVPHSYEQYF; CDR3 DNA: TGTGCCAGCAGCCCCGCGGGAGTGCCACACTCCTACGAGCAGTACTTC
clone size: -; J gene: TRBJ2-7; V gene: TRBV24-1; D gene: -; CDR3 protein: CATSSTGRPDEQYF; CDR3 DNA: TGTGCCACCAGTAGCACAGGGCGCCCGGACGAGCAGTACTTC
clone size: many; J gene: TRBJ2-7; V gene: TRBV12-3/TRBV12-4; D gene: TRBD1; CDR3 protein: CASSGPGQGWNEQYF; CDR3 DNA: TGTGCCAGCAGTGGCCCCGGACAGGGGTGGAACGAGCAGTACTTC
clone size: -; J gene: TRBJ1-6; V gene: TRBV18; D gene: TRBD1; CDR3 protein: CASSPYPGQRSSPPHF; CDR3 DNA: TGTGCCAGCTCACCATACCCGGGACAGAGGTCATCACCCCCCCACTTT
clone size: many; J gene: TRBJ2-1; V gene: TRBV7-3; D gene: TRBD2; CDR3 protein: CASSMTSGTYEQFF; CDR3 DNA: TGTGCCAGCAGCATGACTAGCGGGACTTATGAGCAGTTCTTC
clone size: many; J gene: TRBJ2-7; V gene: TRBV2; D gene: -; CDR3 protein: CASSSQRAGTLEQYF; CDR3 DNA: TGTGCCAGCAGTTCGCAGCGGGCTGGGACCCTCGAGCAGTACTTC
clone size: -; J gene: TRBJ1-2; V gene: TRBV12-3/TRBV12-4; D gene: -; CDR3 protein: CASTTQGRNYGYTF; CDR3 DNA: TGTGCCAGCACCACACAGGGCCGTAACTATGGCTACACCTTC
clone size: many; J gene: TRBJ2-2; V gene: TRBV7-3; D gene: TRBD1; CDR3 protein: CASSLTRDSNTGELFF; CDR3 DNA: TGTGCCAGCAGCTTAACCCGGGACAGTAACACCGGGGAGCTGTTTTTT
clone size: many; J gene: TRBJ2-3; V gene: TRBV29-1; D gene: -; CDR3 protein: CSVEGTIDTQYF; CDR3 DNA: TGCAGCGTTGAAGGGACTATAGATACGCAGTATTTT
clone size: -; J gene: TRBJ2-3; V gene: TRBV9; D gene: -; CDR3 protein: CASSVDPDYSYTDTQYF; CDR3 DNA: TGTGCCAGCAGCGTAGATCCAGATTACAGCTACACAGATACGCAGTATTTT
clone size: many; J gene: TRBJ1-2; V gene: TRBV20-1; D gene: TRBD1; CDR3 protein: CSARGTADLYGYTF; CDR3 DNA: TGCAGTGCTAGGGGGACAGCGGACCTCTATGGCTACACCTTC
clone size: once; J gene: TRBJ1-1; V gene: TRBV29-1; D gene: TRBD1; CDR3 protein: CSARTGFNTEAFF; CDR3 DNA: TGCAGCGCACGGACAGGATTTAACACTGAAGCTTTCTTT
clone size: -; J gene: TRBJ2-2; V gene: TRBV7-6; D gene: TRBD2; CDR3 protein: CASSLLAGATGELFF; CDR3 DNA: TGTGCCAGCAGCTTATTAGCGGGAGCGACCGGGGAGCTGTTTTTT
clone size: many; J gene: TRBJ1-1; V gene: TRBV6-1; D gene: -; CDR3 protein: CASRVDWAGTHTEAFF; CDR3 DNA: TGTGCCAGCAGGGTAGATTGGGCCGGGACCCACACTGAAGCTTTCTTT
clone size: few; J gene: TRBJ2-7; V gene: TRBV9; D gene: TRBD2; CDR3 protein: CASSVGPGTSGRSREQYF; CDR3 DNA: TGTGCCAGCAGCGTAGGCCCCGGGACTAGCGGGAGGTCGAGGGAGCAGTACTTC
clone size: many; J gene: TRBJ1-1; V gene: TRBV2; D gene: TRBD1; CDR3 protein: CASSQGQGWEAFF; CDR3 DNA: TGTGCCAGCAGCCAAGGACAGGGATGGGAAGCTTTCTTT
clone size: many; J gene: TRBJ2-2; V gene: TRBV9; D gene: -; CDR3 protein: CASSVGRNTGELFF; CDR3 DNA: TGTGCCAGCAGCGTTGGGAGGAACACCGGGGAGCTGTTTTTT
clone size: -; J gene: TRBJ1-4; V gene: TRBV19; D gene: -; CDR3 protein: CASSTLWRAQNERTSEKLFF; CDR3 DNA: TGTGCCAGTAGTACCTTATGGAGGGCGCAAAACGAACGCACAAGTGAAAAACTGTTTTTT
clone size: many; J gene: TRBJ1-2; V gene: TRBV30; D gene: -; CDR3 protein: CAWSVPGPYYGYTF; CDR3 DNA: TGTGCCTGGAGTGTCCCAGGGCCCTACTATGGCTACACCTTC
clone size: many; J gene: TRBJ2-7; V gene: TRBV20-1; D gene: -; CDR3 protein: CSASGGNSYEQYF; CDR3 DNA: TGCAGTGCTAGCGGGGGTAACTCCTACGAGCAGTACTTC
clone size: many; J gene: TRBJ2-1; V gene: TRBV20-1; D gene: TRBD2; CDR3 protein: CSAVGTSGTYNEQFF; CDR3 DNA: TGCAGTGCTGTCGGGACTAGCGGAACCTACAATGAGCAGTTCTTC
clone size: few; J gene: TRBJ1-4; V gene: TRBV7-2; D gene: TRBD1; CDR3 protein: CASSYSGTGNEKLFF; CDR3 DNA: TGTGCCAGCAGTTACTCTGGGACAGGGAATGAAAAACTGTTTTTT
clone size: few; J gene: TRBJ2-2; V gene: TRBV4-2; D gene: TRBD2; CDR3 protein: CASSPGLAGEGGELFF; CDR3 DNA: TGTGCCAGCAGCCCCGGACTAGCGGGAGAGGGCGGGGAGCTGTTTTTT
clone size: many; J gene: TRBJ2-4; V gene: TRBV5-1; D gene: -; CDR3 protein: CASSQGSGNIQYF; CDR3 DNA: TGCGCCAGCAGTCAGGGGTCTGGAAACATTCAGTACTTC
clone size: -; J gene: TRBJ1-5; V gene: TRBV6-2/TRBV6-3; D gene: -; CDR3 protein: CASSYSARGVSNQPQHF; CDR3 DNA: TGTGCCAGCAGTTACTCGGCCAGGGGAGTTAGCAATCAGCCCCAGCATTTT
clone size: -; J gene: TRBJ2-6; V gene: TRBV30; D gene: -; CDR3 protein: CAWSDGTGANVLTF; CDR3 DNA: TGTGCCTGGAGTGACGGGACTGGGGCCAACGTCCTGACTTTC
clone size: few; J gene: TRBJ2-4; V gene: TRBV6-5; D gene: -; CDR3 protein: CASSYSQGKFAKNIQYF; CDR3 DNA: TGTGCCAGCAGTTACTCACAGGGAAAGTTCGCCAAAAACATTCAGTACTTC
clone size: -; J gene: TRBJ2-2; V gene: TRBV9; D gene: -; CDR3 protein: CASSALVPGTGELFF; CDR3 DNA: TGTGCCAGCAGCGCGCTAGTCCCGGGCACCGGGGAGCTGTTTTTT
clone size: -; J gene: TRBJ2-3; V gene: TRBV7-3; D gene: -; CDR3 protein: CASGGQADTRTGTDTQYF; CDR3 DNA: TGCGCCAGCGGGGGACAGGCGGACACACGCACAGGCACAGATACGCAGTATTTT
clone size: few; J gene: TRBJ2-1; V gene: TRBV27; D gene: -; CDR3 protein: CASGTNEQFF; CDR3 DNA: TGTGCCAGCGGAACCAATGAGCAGTTCTTC
clone size: -; J gene: TRBJ2-2; V gene: TRBV2; D gene: -; CDR3 protein: CASSEGWEELFF; CDR3 DNA: TGTGCCAGCAGTGAGGGCTGGGAGGAGCTGTTTTTT
clone size: few; J gene: TRBJ2-1; V gene: TRBV30; D gene: TRBD1; CDR3 protein: CAWSGDRKVVNEQFF; CDR3 DNA: TGTGCCTGGAGTGGGGACAGGAAAGTAGTCAATGAGCAGTTCTTC
clone size: many; J gene: TRBJ1-5; V gene: TRBV20-1; D gene: TRBD1; CDR3 protein: CSARSDRGGRQPQHF; CDR3 DNA: TGCAGTGCTAGATCAGACAGGGGAGGGCGGCAGCCCCAGCATTTT
clone size: many; J gene: TRBJ1-1; V gene: TRBV7-2; D gene: -; CDR3 protein: CASSLQLTEAFF; CDR3 DNA: TGTGCCAGCAGCTTACAACTCACTGAAGCTTTCTTT
clone size: few; J gene: TRBJ1-2; V gene: TRBV6-1; D gene: TRBD1; CDR3 protein: CASRISGTANYGYTF; CDR3 DNA: TGTGCCAGCAGAATATCCGGGACAGCTAACTATGGCTACACCTTC
clone size: many; J gene: TRBJ2-2; V gene: TRBV6-1; D gene: TRBD2; CDR3 protein: CASSNQRESLPGELFF; CDR3 DNA: TGTGCCAGCAGTAACCAGCGGGAGAGTTTACCCGGGGAGCTGTTTTTT
clone size: -; J gene: TRBJ2-7; V gene: TRBV20-1; D gene: TRBD2; CDR3 protein: CSASSTSGPYEQYF; CDR3 DNA: TGCAGTGCTAGTTCGACTAGCGGGCCTTACGAGCAGTACTTC